These T cell receptor beta chains were read from a single sample in a study of early T cells in non-severe SARS-CoV-2 infection. Via MiXCR, TCRdb re-called the 5' RACE reads, giving one row per CDR3 protein. Of 20,000 to 25,000 distinct CDR3 sequences in the sample, 4.8% are singletons; the top ten hold approximately 6.6%. Sequencing input: whole blood. All receptors derive from an adult who was a healthcare worker with PCR-confirmed SARS-CoV-2 infection or an uninfected control (not recorded which). The conserved cysteine and the conserved F or W are not part of the CDR3 here. The order of the fields is V gene, J gene, CDR3 protein.

v_call: TRBV6-1; j_call: TRBJ2-7; cdr3_aa: ASSETAYEQY
v_call: TRBV18; j_call: TRBJ2-7; cdr3_aa: ASSPRQGDSYEQY
v_call: TRBV6-4; j_call: TRBJ2-1; cdr3_aa: ASSFLAGNEQF
v_call: TRBV7-9; j_call: TRBJ1-5; cdr3_aa: ASSRGTGIQPQH
v_call: TRBV20-1; j_call: TRBJ2-7; cdr3_aa: SARILVEQY
v_call: TRBV24-1; j_call: TRBJ2-7; cdr3_aa: ATPGGLEEQY
v_call: TRBV28; j_call: TRBJ1-5; cdr3_aa: ASSTGDQPQH
v_call: TRBV10-3; j_call: TRBJ1-2; cdr3_aa: AISESTRNYGYT
v_call: TRBV7-8; j_call: TRBJ2-7; cdr3_aa: ASSSPGGSGEQY
v_call: TRBV20-1; j_call: TRBJ2-1; cdr3_aa: SADSGSSYNEQF
v_call: TRBV2; j_call: TRBJ1-1; cdr3_aa: ASRSQGVVGTEAF
v_call: TRBV9; j_call: TRBJ1-3; cdr3_aa: ASSVDGALGNTIY
v_call: TRBV7-2; j_call: TRBJ2-5; cdr3_aa: ASSLGGLAGQETQY
v_call: TRBV29-1; j_call: TRBJ2-7; cdr3_aa: SVEGTGTPYEQY
v_call: TRBV27; j_call: TRBJ2-1; cdr3_aa: ASSPRGRSDEQF
v_call: TRBV2; j_call: TRBJ2-7; cdr3_aa: ASRTGTSGGSNWEQY
v_call: TRBV27; j_call: TRBJ2-7; cdr3_aa: ASSLSAGESSYEQY
v_call: TRBV4-2; j_call: TRBJ1-4; cdr3_aa: ASTQVAGGEKLF
v_call: TRBV18; j_call: TRBJ2-2; cdr3_aa: ASSPSGTGGSGELF
v_call: TRBV3-1; j_call: TRBJ2-6; cdr3_aa: ASSQGGYSGANVLT
v_call: TRBV30; j_call: TRBJ2-5; cdr3_aa: AWSAAETQY
v_call: TRBV6-1; j_call: TRBJ2-1; cdr3_aa: ASSETIGGSWGEQF
v_call: TRBV18; j_call: TRBJ1-5; cdr3_aa: ASSAGTGGYSNQPQH
v_call: TRBV16; j_call: TRBJ1-6; cdr3_aa: ASSQPQGYNSPLH
v_call: TRBV29-1; j_call: TRBJ2-1; cdr3_aa: SVEARTLNEQF
v_call: TRBV28; j_call: TRBJ2-3; cdr3_aa: ASGRVSTDTQY
v_call: TRBV18; j_call: TRBJ2-2; cdr3_aa: ASSPGLAGAGGELF
v_call: TRBV12-3/TRBV12-4; j_call: TRBJ2-7; cdr3_aa: ASRTLVTSGYEQY
v_call: TRBV18; j_call: TRBJ2-4; cdr3_aa: ASSPRGGTKNIQY
v_call: TRBV25-1; j_call: TRBJ2-1; cdr3_aa: ASSPGGTGSYTEQF
v_call: TRBV5-1; j_call: TRBJ1-2; cdr3_aa: ASSPANSVYGYT
v_call: TRBV29-1; j_call: TRBJ2-1; cdr3_aa: SVAQWGDEQF
v_call: TRBV3-1; j_call: TRBJ2-3; cdr3_aa: ASSQGLRTQY
v_call: TRBV28; j_call: TRBJ2-7; cdr3_aa: ASSFWGESNYEQY
v_call: TRBV3-1; j_call: TRBJ2-1; cdr3_aa: ASSPPRTSGGYNEQF
v_call: TRBV5-1; j_call: TRBJ2-1; cdr3_aa: ASYHGGSYNEQF
v_call: TRBV20-1; j_call: TRBJ1-4; cdr3_aa: SARATGGNEKLF
v_call: TRBV4-1; j_call: TRBJ2-3; cdr3_aa: ASSQDRGNTDTQY
v_call: TRBV21-1; j_call: TRBJ2-7; cdr3_aa: ASKDASSYEQY
v_call: TRBV20-1; j_call: TRBJ2-7; cdr3_aa: SAGTGGSYEQY
v_call: TRBV4-1; j_call: TRBJ2-3; cdr3_aa: ASSQEAARAGTDTQY
v_call: TRBV5-1; j_call: TRBJ2-3; cdr3_aa: ASSFGGATDTQY
v_call: TRBV30; j_call: TRBJ1-6; cdr3_aa: AWSLRTGAGSPLH
v_call: TRBV7-9; j_call: TRBJ1-2; cdr3_aa: ASSSKGQLPYGYT
v_call: TRBV7-2; j_call: TRBJ1-1; cdr3_aa: ASSLGRMNTEAF
v_call: TRBV4-1; j_call: TRBJ2-7; cdr3_aa: ASSPGVEQY
v_call: TRBV29-1; j_call: TRBJ1-1; cdr3_aa: SIPGQAMNTEAF
v_call: TRBV9; j_call: TRBJ2-1; cdr3_aa: ASSVSGDGNEQF
v_call: TRBV20-1; j_call: TRBJ2-7; cdr3_aa: SAKPGRQSNEQY
v_call: TRBV24-1; j_call: TRBJ1-1; cdr3_aa: ATSDGGGRNEAF
v_call: TRBV7-9; j_call: TRBJ2-1; cdr3_aa: ASSFDRPFSGDEQF
v_call: TRBV18; j_call: TRBJ2-3; cdr3_aa: ASTPGDTQY
v_call: TRBV19; j_call: TRBJ2-2; cdr3_aa: ASSNEGQTGELF
v_call: TRBV5-4; j_call: TRBJ2-3; cdr3_aa: ASSSGLAASRTDTQY
v_call: TRBV18; j_call: TRBJ1-1; cdr3_aa: ASSPPRRVGGTEAF
v_call: TRBV7-3; j_call: TRBJ2-2; cdr3_aa: ASTSGPNTGELF